These T cell receptor beta chains were read from a single sample in a study of spatial heterogeneity in lung cancer. MiXCR was run by TCRdb on the 5' RACE reads, yielding one entry per CDR3 protein. The sample has over a thousand distinct CDR3 sequences, 4.9% seen once; the top ten hold 11%. The sequencing used lung tumor tissue, collected at surgery. The source is a male donor with early-stage non-small cell lung cancer. Both conserved end residues are part of each CDR3. D genes are given only for firm matches. Size is omitted from some rows. Given values are once, few, many or a class for expanded clones.

-	medium-sized	TRBJ2-5	13	TRBV10-3	CASAASDAETQYF	TGTGCCTCGGCGGCAAGCGACGCAGAGACCCAGTACTTC
-	medium-sized	TRBJ2-7	15	TRBV18	CASSPRGVVDYEQYF	TGTGCCAGCTCACCCCGTGGGGTTGTAGACTACGAGCAGTACTTC
TRBD2	medium-sized	TRBJ2-5	14	TRBV28	CASSRAGGGKTQYF	TGTGCCAGCAGTAGAGCGGGAGGTGGGAAGACCCAGTACTTC
-	medium-sized	TRBJ2-7	15	TRBV20-1	CSARVQGFSSYEQYF	TGCAGTGCTAGAGTACAGGGCTTCTCCTCCTACGAGCAGTACTTC
-	medium-sized	TRBJ2-7	16	TRBV4-1	CASSQERSGPRDEQYF	TGCGCCAGCAGCCAAGAGCGATCGGGACCACGTGACGAGCAGTACTTC
TRBD1	medium-sized	TRBJ2-7	12	TRBV5-1	CASSWGQAEQYF	TGCGCCAGCAGCTGGGGACAGGCCGAGCAGTACTTC
-	large	TRBJ1-1	16	TRBV4-1	CASSQEVADPNTEAFF	TGCGCCAGCAGCCAAGAAGTGGCAGACCCGAACACTGAAGCTTTCTTT
TRBD1	medium-sized	TRBJ1-5	15	TRBV28	CASSTPTGGYQPQHF	TGTGCCAGCTCGACTCCTACAGGGGGCTATCAGCCCCAGCATTTT
-	medium-sized	TRBJ1-4	18	TRBV7-8	CASSPRGSRTATNEKLFF	TGTGCCAGCAGCCCTAGAGGCTCTCGGACAGCAACTAATGAAAAACTGTTTTTT
-	medium-sized	TRBJ2-2	13	TRBV15	CATSRVPVGELFF	TGTGCCACCAGCAGAGTCCCCGTCGGGGAGCTGTTTTTT
TRBD1	medium-sized	TRBJ1-5	18	TRBV5-1	CASSLGPRDRGRNQPQHF	TGCGCCAGCAGCTTGGGCCCCCGGGACAGGGGGAGAAATCAGCCCCAGCATTTT
TRBD1	medium-sized	TRBJ1-5	15	TRBV9	CASSADGTANQPQHF	TGTGCCAGCAGCGCCGATGGGACAGCAAATCAGCCCCAGCATTTT
TRBD1	medium-sized	TRBJ2-6	15	TRBV11-2	CASSFDRAGANVLTF	TGTGCCAGCAGCTTTGACAGGGCTGGGGCCAACGTCCTGACTTTC
-	-	TRBJ2-7	15	TRBV7-9	CASSPTRQVSYEQYF	TGTGCCAGCAGCCCGACCCGACAGGTTTCGTACGAGCAGTACTTC
TRBD1	medium-sized	TRBJ2-7	14	TRBV27	CASSSWTGGSEQYF	TGTGCCAGCAGTTCATGGACAGGGGGGAGCGAGCAGTACTTC
TRBD1	medium-sized	TRBJ2-3	15	TRBV6-2/TRBV6-3	CASSPWTGVDDTQYF	TGTGCCAGCAGCCCCTGGACAGGGGTGGATGATACGCAGTATTTT
-	-	TRBJ2-6	16	TRBV18	CASSPTGLSGANVLTF	TGTGCCAGCTCACCAACCGGCCTCTCTGGGGCCAACGTCCTGACTTTC
-	medium-sized	TRBJ2-2	15	TRBV7-2	CASSLRLLNTGELFF	TGTGCCAGCAGCTTAAGACTCCTCAACACCGGGGAGCTGTTTTTT
-	medium-sized	TRBJ2-2	15	TRBV27	CASARAVINTGELFF	TGTGCCAGCGCCCGAGCGGTGATCAACACCGGGGAGCTGTTTTTT
-	-	TRBJ2-2	14	TRBV30	CAWTFDPQGGELFF	TGTGCCTGGACCTTCGACCCCCAGGGCGGGGAGCTGTTTTTT
-	medium-sized	TRBJ2-5	16	TRBV12-3/TRBV12-4	CASSLRGGATPGTQYF	TGTGCCAGCAGTTTAAGAGGGGGAGCAACCCCCGGGACCCAGTACTTC
-	-	TRBJ2-1	9	TRBV29-1	CSVEDEQFF	TGCAGCGTTGAAGACGAGCAGTTCTTC
TRBD1	medium-sized	TRBJ1-6	15	TRBV6-5	CASSPRDRGLSPLHF	TGTGCCAGCAGTCCCCGGGACAGGGGGCTGTCACCCCTCCACTTT
TRBD2	large	TRBJ2-3	15	TRBV24-1	CATSEIAGFTDTQYF	TGTGCCACCAGTGAAATAGCGGGGTTCACAGATACGCAGTATTTT
TRBD2	medium-sized	TRBJ2-3	15	TRBV28	CASRLLAGSTDTQYF	TGTGCCAGCAGGCTACTAGCGGGGAGCACAGATACGCAGTATTTT
TRBD2	medium-sized	TRBJ2-7	16	TRBV29-1	CSERGLAGEAGNEQYF	TGCAGCGAGAGGGGACTAGCGGGAGAGGCGGGGAACGAGCAGTACTTC
-	large	TRBJ2-1	17	TRBV19	CASSIRHAGSSYNEQFF	TGTGCCAGTAGTATCCGGCATGCGGGAAGCTCCTACAATGAGCAGTTCTTC
-	few	TRBJ2-5	14	TRBV12-3/TRBV12-4	CASRPDRNQETQYF	TGTGCCAGCAGACCTGACAGGAACCAAGAGACCCAGTACTTC
TRBD2	large	TRBJ2-5	15	TRBV20-1	CSAKLTSGSQETQYF	TGCAGTGCCAAATTGACTAGCGGCTCCCAAGAGACCCAGTACTTC
TRBD1	medium-sized	TRBJ2-7	14	TRBV7-2	CASSPGTVPYEQYF	TGTGCCAGCAGCCCCGGGACAGTGCCCTACGAGCAGTACTTC
-	medium-sized	TRBJ2-5	13	TRBV6-2/TRBV6-3	CASSSRGGETQYF	TGTGCCAGCAGCTCTAGGGGTGGCGAGACCCAGTACTTC
-	medium-sized	TRBJ2-7	14	TRBV28	CASSSPGLSYEQYF	TGTGCCAGCAGTTCCCCGGGACTTTCCTACGAGCAGTACTTC
TRBD2	-	TRBJ2-5	15	TRBV20-1	CSAYLTSGSRETQYF	TGCAGTGCTTACCTGACTAGCGGGAGTAGGGAGACCCAGTACTTC
TRBD1	medium-sized	TRBJ2-7	15	TRBV6-5	CASSYLDRGFYEQYF	TGTGCCAGCAGTTACTTGGACAGGGGGTTCTACGAGCAGTACTTC
-	medium-sized	TRBJ2-7	13	TRBV19	CASSMGVSYEQYF	TGTGCCAGTAGTATGGGGGTTTCCTACGAGCAGTACTTC
-	large	TRBJ1-5	16	TRBV27	CASSRTIGSVNQPQHF	TGTGCCAGCAGTCGCACGATCGGCTCCGTCAATCAGCCCCAGCATTTT
TRBD1	large	TRBJ2-7	15	TRBV10-3	CAISAQGTGNYEQYF	TGTGCCATCAGTGCCCAAGGGACAGGAAACTACGAGCAGTACTTC
-	medium-sized	TRBJ2-1	13	TRBV10-2	CASSVGPRGEQFF	TGCGCCAGCAGTGTGGGCCCCCGGGGTGAGCAGTTCTTC
TRBD2	large	TRBJ2-1	15	TRBV7-6	CASSLFAASGDEQFF	TGTGCCAGCAGCTTGTTCGCCGCGAGCGGGGATGAGCAGTTCTTC
-	medium-sized	TRBJ2-1	13	TRBV6-5	CASSQGIVNEQFF	TGTGCCAGCAGTCAAGGGATAGTTAATGAGCAGTTCTTC
-	medium-sized	TRBJ2-1	16	TRBV4-3	CASSQGGAGAYNEQFF	TGCGCCAGCAGCCAAGGGGGAGCGGGTGCCTACAATGAGCAGTTCTTC
TRBD1	medium-sized	TRBJ2-4	15	TRBV12-3/TRBV12-4	CASSGTALAKNIQYF	TGTGCCAGCAGTGGGACAGCACTAGCCAAAAACATTCAGTACTTC
-	medium-sized	TRBJ2-7	17	TRBV6-6	CASLGSDWGPRGDEQYF	TGTGCCAGCCTAGGGTCCGATTGGGGGCCCCGGGGGGACGAGCAGTACTTC
-	medium-sized	TRBJ1-3	15	TRBV4-2	CASSQEDRSGNTIYF	TGTGCCAGCAGCCAAGAGGATCGCTCTGGAAACACCATATATTTT
TRBD2	medium-sized	TRBJ2-3	19	TRBV20-1	CSARDLLRSSGAWEDTQYF	TGCAGTGCTAGAGATCTGCTAAGGTCTAGCGGGGCCTGGGAAGATACGCAGTATTTT
-	medium-sized	TRBJ2-3	16	TRBV28	CASSSPGSDITDTQYF	TGTGCCAGCAGTTCACCGGGTAGTGATATCACAGATACGCAGTATTTT
-	-	TRBJ2-3	11	TRBV29-1	CSCRLGDTQYF	TGCAGCTGCCGGTTAGGGGATACGCAGTATTTT
-	medium-sized	TRBJ2-7	12	TRBV28	CASTSLRGGQYF	TGTGCCAGCACTTCTCTCCGAGGGGGGCAGTACTTC
TRBD2	medium-sized	TRBJ2-2	15	TRBV18	CASSSTSANTGELFF	TGTGCCAGCTCATCCACTAGCGCGAACACCGGGGAGCTGTTTTTT
-	-	TRBJ2-1	13	TRBV20-1	CSASEINGDEQFF	TGCAGTGCTAGCGAGATAAATGGGGATGAGCAGTTCTTC